This entry concerns a single T cell receptor (beta chain). Data came from immunoSEQ multiplex PCR; TCRdb stores just in-frame clones and leaves some out. The sample has about 190,000 clones, more than 70% seen once. Assignments of participants to cohorts depended upon their own reported clinical history. Each recovered donor of Cohort 3 presented with two negative PCRs, clearance, or symptom resolution. The data originate from a study of blood T cell repertoires in COVID-19. Study as a whole: The United States, Italy and Spain supplied acute and convalescent COVID-19 samples.

CDR1 SGHRS and CDR2 YFSETQ come from the germline V gene. The CDR3 is 16 amino acids. V was cut by 4 bases and J by 5 bases, with 19 bases left in between. This rearrangement joins TRBV5-1 to TRBJ2-1, with a possible D match to TRBD1 (5 bases). Sequencing input: PBMCs or T cells enriched from blood (not recorded which). The clonotype originates from a woman in her 30s who had recovered from COVID-19. The CDR3 coding sequence is TGCGCCAGCAGCGCACAAGGCCAGGGTCGCCACAATGAGCAGTTCTTC. It specifies CASSAQGQGRHNEQFF.